This TCR beta chain emerged from a study of shared clonotypes between healthy human individuals. The assay was immunoSEQ multiplex PCR, and TCRdb's table has in-frame clones only and misses some. The sample records approximately 2.1 million clones, 90% to 95% being singletons. The investigators split CD4+ cells into a CD45RA+ naive subset and a CD45RA-negative memory subset. V was shortened by 8 bases and J by 7 bases, with 11 bases between the two germline ends. The CDR3 sequence is 12 residues long. The germline V gene encodes CDR1 ENHRY and CDR2 SYGVKD. The sample was naive CD4+ T cells from PBMCs. The subset is: CD45RA+ positively selected. The chain carries TRBV10-3 and TRBJ1-4; unclear D gene. This sequence originates from a man aged 18-30 years in good health. Some clones in this sample may be carry-over from other donors' samples. The CDR3 here is CAISAVPEKLFF. CDR3 DNA sequence: TGTGCCATCTCGGCAGTTCCTGAAAAACTGTTTTTT.